This T cell receptor (beta chain) is drawn from a study of T-cell memory formation after mild COVID-19. Study-wide background: There were largely donor-specific TCR clusters.

Study-wide results and limits: Clones contracting across day 15 to 85 had a balanced CD4/CD8 profile; later expanding clones leaned CD4+. Day 37-peaking second-wave clones had unconfirmed SARS-CoV-2 specificity. Some clones that responded turned up in pre-infection memory, which suggests that cross-reactive memory joined in.

TCRdb passed the 5' RACE reads through MiXCR, listing each CDR3 protein once. Counted here are approximately 240,000 distinct CDR3 sequences, around 15% occurring once; the ten biggest clones make up about 3.5%. V lost 3 bases and J 7 bases, leaving 9 bases between the germline ends. CDR3 length equals 12 residues. Notes on this clonotype: Its antigen remains unknown.

Input material: PBMCs or a T cell subset sorted from them (not recorded which). The J gene is TRBJ1-2, the V gene TRBV12-3 or TRBV12-4, with D perhaps matching TRBD1 (5 bases). The receptor was isolated from a man aged 18 to 29 who had mild COVID-19 (a few samples of this study predate the infection). Cell type and time point are not known. CDR3 amino acids: CASSFSRAGYTF. CDR3 nucleotides: TGTGCCAGCAGTTTCTCCAGGGCTGGCTACACCTTC.